Each of the 4 T cell receptor beta chains below was sequenced from the same sample in a study of metastatic and nonmetastatic thyroid tumors. MiXCR reprocessed the PCR reads for TCRdb. In the table there are about 13,000 clones, about 23% of which are singletons. Nobody among the patients had been given any treatment before thyroid surgery. Input material: blood. The receptors stem from a female donor with papillary thyroid cancer or a benign thyroid nodule (not recorded which). Some clones in this sample may be carry-over from other donors' samples.

This clone occurred a few times. V and J are TRBV14 and TRBJ1-4; perhaps TRBD1 as D (6 bases). Trimming removed 1 base at V and 7 bases at J, with 19 bases between. CDR1 and CDR2 (germline): SGHDN, FVKESK. CDR3 length: 17 residues. DNA for the CDR3: TGTGCCAGCAGCCAAGTAGGAGGGGGACTGCGGGGTGAAAAACTGTTTTTT. It yields the protein CASSQVGGGLRGEKLFF.

The chain couples TRBV30 to TRBJ2-7; a possible D gene is TRBD2 (6 bases). This CDR3 spans 14 amino acids. The V end was cut by 1 base, the J end by 4 bases, with 14 bases between. CDR1 is GTSNPN, CDR2 SVGIG, per germline (reference sequence). The CDR3 DNA reads TGTGCCTGGAGTGGGACTATGAATAGGTACGAGCAGTACTTC. It is translated as CAWSGTMNRYEQYF.

Ten or more counts support this clone. This chain connects TRBV20-1 to TRBJ1-1; possible D gene TRBD1, 5 bases. Trimming stripped 5 bases from V and 6 bases from J, with 13 bases between. Germline CDR1 DFQATT, CDR2 SNEGSKA (reference sequence). The CDR3 consists of 12 residues. The CDR3 DNA sequence: TGCAGTGCTGGGGCCTTGGGGGCTGAAGCTTTCTTT. This translates into CSAGALGAEAFF.

This clone is medium-sized by share. The chain uses TRBV19 and TRBJ1-2, with D hard to call. Deletions cut 4 bases from V and 2 bases from J, with 5 bases between. CDR1 is LNHDA and CDR2 is SQIVND in the germline V gene (reference sequence). The CDR3 runs 12 residues. Here the CDR3 reads CASSNQNYGYTF. The CDR3 DNA is TGTGCCAGTAGTAACCAGAACTATGGCTACACCTTC.